Following are 12 T cell receptor beta chains from one sample sequenced in a study of T cell repertoires in cytomegalovirus infection. MiXCR, applied by TCRdb to the reads, yields one record per CDR3 protein. The sample shows roughly 320,000 distinct CDR3 sequences, roughly a tenth of them seen only once. The sample consisted of PBMCs. These receptors were collected from a human donor in good health (CMV status not recorded). Some clones in this sample may be carry-over from other donors' samples.

This clonotype has at least ten counts. The chain has TRBV5-6 and TRBJ2-2, with no clear D. Germline CDR1 and CDR2: SGHDT and YYEEEE. The CDR3 covers 14 residues. V dropped 1 base and J dropped 8 bases, with 12 bases sitting between them. The CDR3 sequence is CASSLMTPAGELFF. CDR3 nucleotides: TGTGCCAGCAGCTTGATGACCCCCGCGGGGGAGCTGTTTTTT.

This clonotype was observed a handful of times. The V and J genes are TRBV6-6 and TRBJ1-2; D remains ambiguous. The ends were cut back, 5 bases at V and 6 bases at J, with 13 bases in the middle. Germline CDR1 and CDR2: MNHNY and SVGAGI (reference sequence). This CDR3 has 13 residues. The CDR3 nucleotides are TGTGCCAGCAGTCAACTTCCGACGGATGGCTACACCTTC. The encoded protein is CASSQLPTDGYTF.

The table lists this clonotype with many counts. The V gene is TRBV28, the J gene TRBJ1-1; D perhaps matches TRBD1 (5 bases). Germline CDR1 MDHEN, CDR2 SYDVKM. V was pared by 5 bases and J by 7 bases, with 8 bases between. CDR3 length equals 11 residues. As DNA, the CDR3 is TGTGCCAGCAGTGTCAGGGTTGAAGCTTTCTTT. Protein: CASSVRVEAFF.

This clonotype was observed a few times. V gene TRBV4-1 combines with J gene TRBJ2-1; possibly TRBD1 for D (5 bases). Trimming removed 4 bases at V and 2 bases at J, with 15 bases between. The CDR3 sequence is 16 residues long. The germline gives CDR1 MGHRA, CDR2 YSYEKL. CDR3 in amino acids: CASSLDKLFTYNEQFF. The CDR3 coding sequence is TGCGCCAGCAGCCTGGACAAACTTTTTACCTACAATGAGCAGTTCTTC.

This sequence joins TRBV20-1 and TRBJ2-3, with 7 bases fitting TRBD2. Germline V gene lookup returns CDR1 DFQATT and CDR2 SNEGSKA (reference sequence). The V segment lost 5 bases and the J segment 6 bases; nucleotides outside the gene matches: 8. This CDR3 has 13 amino acids. In DNA, the CDR3 is TGCAGTGCTCAACGGAGTAGCGGGGATACGCAGTATTTT. This encodes CSAQRSSGDTQYF.

This clonotype was found many times. The J gene is TRBJ2-7, the V gene TRBV2; D remains unclear. The CDR3 has 12 amino acids. V lost 4 bases, J lost 2 bases, and 6 bases lay in between. Germline values: CDR1 SNHLY, CDR2 FYNNEI. The CDR3 reads CASSVTPYEQYV. The DNA of the CDR3 is TGTGCCAGCAGTGTAACCCCCTACGAGCAGTACGTC.

The chain couples TRBV15 to TRBJ1-2; D unclear. The CDR3 length is 15 residues. Looked up from germline, CDR1 is LNHNV and CDR2 is YYDKDF (reference sequence). Between the trimmed V and J ends, which lost 0 bases and 3 bases, there was a span of 11 bases. The CDR3 loop is CATSRDLGFDYGYTF. In DNA, the CDR3 is TGTGCCACCAGCAGAGATTTGGGGTTTGACTATGGCTACACCTTC.

This CDR3 is CSVTGGLANYNEQFF. The CDR3 nucleotides are TGCAGCGTGACCGGGGGACTAGCGAACTACAATGAGCAGTTCTTC. V and J are TRBV29-1 and TRBJ2-1, with 10 nucleotides matching TRBD2. V trimming: 6 bases; J trimming: 3 bases; junction bases outside the gene matches: 8. Looked up from germline, CDR1 is SQVTM and CDR2 is ANQGSEA. The CDR3 sequence is 15 residues long.

This clonotype was detected many times. The chain recombines TRBV7-9 with TRBJ2-7; a weak D match, TRBD1 (5 bases). CDR3 length: 14 residues. Germline CDR1 SEHNR, CDR2 FQNEAQ (reference sequence). V lost 1 base to trimming and J lost 4 bases, with 11 bases between them. The DNA for the CDR3 is TGTGCCAGCAGCTTAGACCAGGGTCCATACGAGCAGTACGTC. This sequence encodes CASSLDQGPYEQYV.

In the case of this clonotype: A much more abundant neighbour one base away suggests this may be a read error. This rearrangement joins TRBV4-2 to TRBJ1-1; D is ambiguous. The germline V gene encodes CDR1 LGHNA and CDR2 YNFKEQ. The length of the CDR3 is 13 residues. CDR3 sequence reads: CASSKDGDTEAFF. DNA for the CDR3: TGTGCCAGCAGCAAAGATGGGGACACTGAAGCTTTCTTT.

This clonotype has ten or more counts. The chain is built from TRBV7-3 and TRBJ1-1; 7 positions agree with TRBD1. Germline assignment: CDR1 SGHTA and CDR2 FQGTGA. The CDR3 sequence is 15 residues long. The ends lost 5 bases at V and 4 bases at J; junction bases unmatched: 10. CDR3 nucleotides: TGTGCCAGCAGCCCCGCGACAGGGAGGCGCACTGAAGCTTTCTTT. As protein: CASSPATGRRTEAFF.

The table lists this clonotype with many counts. The chain couples TRBV2 to TRBJ2-2; no definite D call. The CDR3 has 17 amino acids. V gave up 2 bases and J gave up 7 bases, with 20 bases separating them. CDR1 and CDR2 from the germline V gene are SNHLY and FYNNEI. The chain's CDR3 is CASSENSTPKGIGELFF. The CDR3, as DNA: TGTGCCAGCAGTGAAAACTCTACGCCCAAGGGTATCGGGGAGCTGTTTTTT.